This TCR beta chain was captured in a study of blood T cell repertoires in COVID-19. Study information: The origin of the acute and convalescent COVID-19 samples was the United States, Italy and Spain. PBMCs, B-cell-depleted T cells, or T cells were the source of the cDNA or gDNA that made up the material.

One Seattle source followed patients from active infection through their disease course. Looked up from germline, CDR1 is DFQATT and CDR2 is SNEGSKA (reference sequence). Trimming took off 3 bases at V and 4 bases at J, with 9 bases between the two ends. CDR3 size: 13 residues. Generated by immunoSEQ multiplex PCR, the TCRdb table keeps only in-frame clones and is missing some. The sample lists under 150,000 clones, 90% occurring once. The source of this sequence is a man in his sixties with COVID-19, enrolled during active disease. The chain recombines TRBV20-1 with TRBJ2-2; TRBD1 might be the D (5 bases). Sequenced input: peripheral blood. Here the CDR3 DNA reads TGCAGTGCTAGTGACAGTCCCACCGGGGAGCTGTTTTTT. It codes for CSASDSPTGELFF.